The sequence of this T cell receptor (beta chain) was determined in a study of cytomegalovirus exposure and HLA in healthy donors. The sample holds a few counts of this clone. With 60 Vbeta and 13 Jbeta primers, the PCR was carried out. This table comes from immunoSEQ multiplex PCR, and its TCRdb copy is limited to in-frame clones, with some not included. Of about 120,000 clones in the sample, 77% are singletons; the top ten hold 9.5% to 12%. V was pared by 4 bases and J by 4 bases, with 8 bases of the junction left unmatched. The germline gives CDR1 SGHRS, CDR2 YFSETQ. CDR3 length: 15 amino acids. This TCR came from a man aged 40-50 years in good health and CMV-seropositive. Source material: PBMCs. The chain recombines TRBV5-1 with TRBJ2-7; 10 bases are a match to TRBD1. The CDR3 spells CASSLDPGQGYEQYF. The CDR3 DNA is TGCGCCAGCAGCCTAGACCCGGGACAGGGGTACGAGCAGTACTTC.